This T cell receptor (beta chain) was retrieved from a study of shared clonotypes between healthy human individuals. Unmatched junction bases numbered 6, after V lost 4 bases and J lost 4 bases. The CDR3 consists of 15 residues. In germline, CDR1 is SNHLY, CDR2 FYNNEI. The data were produced by immunoSEQ multiplex PCR, yet TCRdb's version contains in-frame clones alone and is incomplete. The table has roughly 520,000 clones, approximately 95% seen once. The study, taken as a whole, reports: In a handful of donors, around 5.5% of naive CD4 clonotypes appeared in common. All-four-donor shared clonotypes had higher generation probabilities than non-shared clonotypes did.

About this clone itself: Its target is not known.

The chain carries TRBV2 and TRBJ2-1; 8 bases fit TRBD2. The TCR comes from a woman aged 25 to 39 in good health. The sequenced sample was naive CD4+ T cells sorted from blood. Stated subset: CD45RA+ positively selected. The CDR3 bases are TGTGCCAGCAGTGGTGTCCTAGCGGGTTACAATGAGCAGTTCTTC. Its protein is CASSGVLAGYNEQFF.